This T cell receptor beta chain was profiled in a study of T-cell reconstitution after alpha-beta-depleted transplantation in children. For this clonotype: A much larger clone lies a single base off, so this may be a read error.

The library targeted TCRbeta and was prepared with unique molecular identifiers. TCRdb used MiXCR to reprocess the PCR reads, holding one entry per CDR3 protein. The data hold about 160,000 distinct CDR3 sequences, with around 10% observed a single time. Germline loops: CDR1 MDHEN, CDR2 SYDVKM. The CDR3 is 14 amino acids. The source is a boy aged 2 to 10 with acute myeloid leukemia, due to receive a stem cell transplant. Sequencing was performed on PBMCs, taken before TCRalphabeta/CD19-depleted stem cell transplant. This chain joins TRBV28 and TRBJ2-5, with a tentative D call TRBD2 (6 bases). In nucleotides, the CDR3 is TGTGCCAGCAGTTTGTCTAGCGCCCAAGAGACCCAGTGCTTC. As protein: CASSLSSAQETQCF.